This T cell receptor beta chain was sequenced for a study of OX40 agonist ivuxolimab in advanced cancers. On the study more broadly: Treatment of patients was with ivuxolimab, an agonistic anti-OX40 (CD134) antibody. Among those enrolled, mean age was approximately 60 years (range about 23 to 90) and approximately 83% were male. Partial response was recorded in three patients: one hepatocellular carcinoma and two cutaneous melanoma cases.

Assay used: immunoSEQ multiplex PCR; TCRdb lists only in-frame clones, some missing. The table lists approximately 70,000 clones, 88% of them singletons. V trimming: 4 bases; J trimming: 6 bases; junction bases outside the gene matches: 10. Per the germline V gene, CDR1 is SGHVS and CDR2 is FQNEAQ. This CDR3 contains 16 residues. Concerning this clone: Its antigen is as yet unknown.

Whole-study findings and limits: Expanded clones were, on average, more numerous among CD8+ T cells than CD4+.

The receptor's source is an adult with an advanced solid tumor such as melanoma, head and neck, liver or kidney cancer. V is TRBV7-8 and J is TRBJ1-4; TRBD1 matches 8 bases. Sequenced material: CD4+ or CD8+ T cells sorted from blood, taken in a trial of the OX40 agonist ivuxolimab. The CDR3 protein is CASSSVSGTGDEKLFF. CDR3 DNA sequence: TGTGCCAGCAGCTCAGTTTCCGGGACAGGTGATGAAAAACTGTTTTTT.